This entry describes one T cell receptor (beta chain). The sample belongs to a study of blood T cell repertoires in COVID-19. Study in general: T cells, B-cell-depleted T cells, or PBMCs supplied cDNA or gDNA.

In the source study's methods: For nucleated cells, counts were estimated from reference gene primer amplification. The data were produced by immunoSEQ multiplex PCR, yet TCRdb's version contains in-frame clones alone and is incomplete. V and J calls and clone size are given by that table; D and trimming were obtained from the DNA. The sample carries around 68,000 clones, more than 75% recorded once. The Seattle patients, enrolled during active infection, were followed longitudinally. This receptor was obtained from a man in his forties or fifties with COVID-19, enrolled during active disease. The sequencing sample was made of peripheral blood.

The CDR3 coding sequence is TGCGCCAGCAGCTTGGGGTCAGACTCCTATGGCTACACCTTC. It specifies CASSLGSDSYGYTF. This sequence joins TRBV5-1 and TRBJ1-2, with D uncertain. CDR1 is SGHRS and CDR2 is YFSETQ in the germline V gene. The CDR3 is 14 residues long. The V and J ends lost 0 bases and 4 bases respectively, with 10 bases between them.